These T cell receptor beta chains were read from a single sample in a study of T cell responses to AZD1222 COVID-19 vaccine. TCRdb's copy holds only in-frame clones and misses some; the assay was immunoSEQ multiplex PCR. This table has 160,000 or so clones, 80% to 90% appearing once. Source: peripheral blood, taken 28 days after the second dose of the MenACWY control vaccine. The origin of the receptors is an adult who received the MenACWY meningococcal vaccine as a control. The CDR3 runs from the conserved cysteine through the conserved F or W. Fields, in order: J gene, V gene, clone size, D gene, CDR3 protein, CDR3 DNA. A D gene is named only where the DNA matches it firmly. Clone size is not always given. Where it is, it says once, few, many or a class for expanded clones.

J gene: TRBJ2-7
V gene: TRBV27
clone size: .
D gene: .
CDR3 protein: CATSRGGTDPYEQYF
CDR3 DNA: TGTGCCACCAGCCGAGGCGGGACGGACCCCTACGAGCAGTACTTC

J gene: TRBJ1-6
V gene: TRBV5-1
clone size: .
D gene: .
CDR3 protein: CASRGLSEGIPLHF
CDR3 DNA: TGCGCCAGCCGAGGACTGTCCGAGGGTATACCCCTCCACTTT

J gene: TRBJ2-3
V gene: TRBV21-1
clone size: .
D gene: .
CDR3 protein: CASSPSRQGATDTQYF
CDR3 DNA: TGTGCCAGCAGCCCCTCCCGACAGGGGGCCACAGATACGCAGTATTTT

J gene: TRBJ1-4
V gene: TRBV28
clone size: once
D gene: .
CDR3 protein: CASRLSGGNEKLFF
CDR3 DNA: TGTGCCAGCAGACTCTCAGGCGGTAATGAAAAACTGTTTTTT

J gene: TRBJ2-7
V gene: TRBV7-9
clone size: .
D gene: .
CDR3 protein: CASSPYWTGQYF
CDR3 DNA: TGTGCCAGCAGCCCGTATTGGACTGGGCAGTACTTC

J gene: TRBJ1-1
V gene: TRBV28
clone size: few
D gene: .
CDR3 protein: CASSLRTVMNTEAFF
CDR3 DNA: TGTGCCAGCAGTCTACGGACAGTCATGAACACTGAAGCTTTCTTT

J gene: TRBJ2-7
V gene: TRBV24-1
clone size: once
D gene: .
CDR3 protein: CATKRGLGLEQYF
CDR3 DNA: TGTGCCACCAAACGGGGTTTAGGGCTCGAGCAGTACTTC

J gene: TRBJ1-3
V gene: TRBV10-3
clone size: .
D gene: .
CDR3 protein: CAIRDRNVGNTIYF
CDR3 DNA: TGTGCCATCAGAGACAGGAATGTGGGAAACACCATATATTTT

J gene: TRBJ2-7
V gene: TRBV18
clone size: once
D gene: TRBD2
CDR3 protein: CASSHSAGTSGRREYF
CDR3 DNA: TGTGCCAGCTCACACTCGGCCGGGACTAGCGGGAGAAGGGAGTACTTC

J gene: TRBJ1-2
V gene: TRBV29-1
clone size: .
D gene: TRBD1
CDR3 protein: CSVGVGGVLYGYTF
CDR3 DNA: TGCAGCGTTGGAGTAGGGGGCGTACTCTATGGCTACACCTTC

J gene: TRBJ2-3
V gene: TRBV29-1
clone size: .
D gene: .
CDR3 protein: CSVESGPGAGADTQYF
CDR3 DNA: TGCAGCGTTGAAAGTGGTCCGGGAGCCGGAGCAGATACGCAGTATTTT

J gene: TRBJ2-7
V gene: TRBV25-1
clone size: .
D gene: .
CDR3 protein: CASSPNLAWAYEQYF
CDR3 DNA: TGTGCCAGCAGTCCGAACTTAGCGTGGGCCTACGAGCAGTACTTC

J gene: TRBJ2-7
V gene: TRBV12-3/TRBV12-4
clone size: .
D gene: .
CDR3 protein: CASSLDGGHEQYF
CDR3 DNA: TGTGCCAGCAGTTTAGACGGAGGCCACGAGCAGTACTTC

J gene: TRBJ2-3
V gene: TRBV13
clone size: .
D gene: .
CDR3 protein: CASSSRGGNTQYF
CDR3 DNA: TGTGCCAGCAGCTCCCGGGGAGGTAATACGCAGTATTTT

J gene: TRBJ2-1
V gene: TRBV19
clone size: .
D gene: .
CDR3 protein: CASSMFAGYNEQFF
CDR3 DNA: TGTGCCAGTAGTATGTTTGCGGGTTACAATGAGCAGTTCTTC

J gene: TRBJ2-2
V gene: TRBV19
clone size: .
D gene: TRBD2
CDR3 protein: CASRTTGTRVTGELFF
CDR3 DNA: TGTGCCAGTAGAACCACCGGGACTAGGGTCACCGGGGAGCTGTTTTTT

J gene: TRBJ2-6
V gene: TRBV5-4
clone size: once
D gene: TRBD2
CDR3 protein: CASSLGGTRTGANVLTF
CDR3 DNA: TGTGCCAGCAGCTTGGGAGGGACTAGGACTGGGGCCAACGTCCTGACTTTC

J gene: TRBJ2-7
V gene: TRBV12-3/TRBV12-4
clone size: .
D gene: .
CDR3 protein: CASSFSSEQYF
CDR3 DNA: TGTGCCAGCAGTTTTTCTAGCGAGCAGTACTTC

J gene: TRBJ2-3
V gene: TRBV6-5
clone size: .
D gene: .
CDR3 protein: CASRRDWGPTAQYF
CDR3 DNA: TGTGCCAGCAGACGGGACTGGGGGCCCACGGCGCAGTATTTT

J gene: TRBJ2-2
V gene: TRBV6-2/TRBV6-3
clone size: .
D gene: TRBD1
CDR3 protein: CASSPDRAPNTGELFF
CDR3 DNA: TGTGCCAGCAGTCCCGACAGGGCCCCGAACACCGGGGAGCTGTTTTTT

J gene: TRBJ1-1
V gene: TRBV3-1/TRBV3-2
clone size: .
D gene: .
CDR3 protein: CASRLQLNTEAFF
CDR3 DNA: TGTGCCAGCAGACTACAGCTGAACACTGAAGCTTTCTTT

J gene: TRBJ1-4
V gene: TRBV28
clone size: .
D gene: TRBD1
CDR3 protein: CASSVDRGETNEKLFF
CDR3 DNA: TGTGCCAGCAGTGTCGACAGGGGGGAAACTAATGAAAAACTGTTTTTT

J gene: TRBJ2-2
V gene: TRBV11-2
clone size: .
D gene: TRBD2
CDR3 protein: CASRREAGELFF
CDR3 DNA: TGTGCCAGCCGACGGGAGGCCGGGGAGCTGTTTTTT

J gene: TRBJ1-1
V gene: TRBV7-9
clone size: .
D gene: .
CDR3 protein: CASSLEAAEAFF
CDR3 DNA: TGTGCCAGCAGCTTAGAGGCAGCTGAAGCTTTCTTT

J gene: TRBJ2-1
V gene: TRBV19
clone size: .
D gene: TRBD1
CDR3 protein: CASSERQGVYNEQFF
CDR3 DNA: TGTGCCAGTAGTGAAAGACAGGGGGTTTACAATGAGCAGTTCTTC

J gene: TRBJ2-2
V gene: TRBV4-1
clone size: .
D gene: .
CDR3 protein: CASSHGWEVGTGELFF
CDR3 DNA: TGCGCCAGCAGCCATGGGTGGGAAGTGGGCACCGGGGAGCTGTTTTTT

J gene: TRBJ2-1
V gene: TRBV18
clone size: .
D gene: TRBD2
CDR3 protein: CASSPGLADSSYNEQFF
CDR3 DNA: TGTGCCAGCTCACCGGGACTAGCGGACAGCTCCTACAATGAGCAGTTCTTC

J gene: TRBJ1-1
V gene: TRBV19
clone size: few
D gene: TRBD1
CDR3 protein: CASSTSPGTGGRGTEAFF
CDR3 DNA: TGTGCCAGTAGTACCTCTCCCGGGACAGGGGGGAGGGGCACTGAAGCTTTCTTT

J gene: TRBJ1-4
V gene: TRBV11-2
clone size: .
D gene: .
CDR3 protein: CASSPSLSGGEKLFF
CDR3 DNA: TGTGCCAGCAGCCCCTCTTTGTCTGGGGGCGAAAAACTGTTTTTT

J gene: TRBJ1-2
V gene: TRBV6-6
clone size: .
D gene: .
CDR3 protein: CAESSGTEGRGYTF
CDR3 DNA: TGTGCCGAATCCTCGGGGACTGAAGGGAGGGGCTACACCTTC

J gene: TRBJ1-5
V gene: TRBV5-6
clone size: .
D gene: .
CDR3 protein: CASSAGTHQPQHF
CDR3 DNA: TGTGCCAGCAGCGCCGGGACCCATCAGCCCCAGCATTTT

J gene: TRBJ2-7
V gene: TRBV7-2
clone size: .
D gene: .
CDR3 protein: CASSVTGYEQYF
CDR3 DNA: TGTGCCAGTTCGGTGACAGGCTACGAGCAGTACTTC